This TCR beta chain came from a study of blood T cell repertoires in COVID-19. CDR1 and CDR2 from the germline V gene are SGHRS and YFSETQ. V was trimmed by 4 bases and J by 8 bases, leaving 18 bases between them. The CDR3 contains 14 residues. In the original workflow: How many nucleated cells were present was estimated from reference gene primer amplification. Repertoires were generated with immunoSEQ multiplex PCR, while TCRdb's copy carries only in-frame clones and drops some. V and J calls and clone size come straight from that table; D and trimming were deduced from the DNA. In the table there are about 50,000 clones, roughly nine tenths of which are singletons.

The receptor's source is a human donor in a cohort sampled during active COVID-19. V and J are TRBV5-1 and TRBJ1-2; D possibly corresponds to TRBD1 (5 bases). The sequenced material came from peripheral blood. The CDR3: CASSPVLGEGGYTF. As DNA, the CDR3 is TGCGCCAGCAGCCCAGTATTAGGGGAGGGAGGCTACACCTTC.